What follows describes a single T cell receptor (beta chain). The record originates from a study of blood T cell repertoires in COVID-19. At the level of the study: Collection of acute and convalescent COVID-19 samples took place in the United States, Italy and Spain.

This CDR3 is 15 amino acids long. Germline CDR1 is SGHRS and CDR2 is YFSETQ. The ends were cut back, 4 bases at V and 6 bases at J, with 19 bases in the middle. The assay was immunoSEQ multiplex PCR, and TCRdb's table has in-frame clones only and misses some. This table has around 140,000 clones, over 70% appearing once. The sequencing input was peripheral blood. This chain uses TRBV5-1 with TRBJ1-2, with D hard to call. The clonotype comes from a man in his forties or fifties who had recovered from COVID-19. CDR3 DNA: TGCGCCAGCAGCCAAGAAGGCAGAGGGTATGATGGCTACACCTTC. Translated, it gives CASSQEGRGYDGYTF.